This is a list of T cell receptor beta chains from one sample in a study of T cells in Graves' hyperthyroidism and ophthalmopathy. MiXCR, applied by TCRdb to the multiplex PCR reads, yields one record per CDR3 protein. There are a few hundred thousand distinct CDR3 sequences in the sample; about 15% occur only once, and about 30% lies in the top ten. The sequencing input was blood. These receptors were taken from a woman between 45 and 65 years old with Graves' hyperthyroidism that later progressed to Graves' ophthalmopathy. Both conserved end residues are part of each CDR3. A D gene is named only where the DNA matches it firmly. Clone size, where shown, is once, few, many, or a class for clones that have expanded.

d_call clone_size j_call v_call cdr3_nt cdr3_aa
TRBD2 few TRBJ2-2 TRBV7-9 TGTGCCAGCAGCTTACGAGGGCTAGCGGGAGTAGGAAACACCGGGGAGCTGTTTTTT CASSLRGLAGVGNTGELFF
NA many TRBJ1-5 TRBV12-5 TGTGCTAGTGGTTTGCCTCGGTCTAGGACGGATCAGCCCCAGCATTTT CASGLPRSRTDQPQHF
NA many TRBJ1-2 TRBV2 TGTGCCAGCAGTCCGGGATTTAACTATGGCTACACCTTC CASSPGFNYGYTF
TRBD1 many TRBJ2-7 TRBV6-1 TGTGCCAGCAGGGGGACAGGGATTCCCTACGAGCAGTACTTC CASRGTGIPYEQYF
NA many TRBJ2-5 TRBV20-1 TGCAGTGCTGGCCGGGGCCAAGAGACCCAGTACTTC CSAGRGQETQYF
TRBD1 NA TRBJ2-3 TRBV30 TGTGCCTGGAGAGCAAGACAGGGACAACGCACAGATATGCAGTATTTT CAWRARQGQRTDMQYF
NA many TRBJ1-1 TRBV27 TGTGCCAGCAAGGGGAGGGACGGGGGCACTGAAGCTTTCTTT CASKGRDGGTEAFF
NA many TRBJ2-5 TRBV6-1 TGTGCCAGCAGACAAGGGATCCAAGAGACCCAGTACTTC CASRQGIQETQYF
NA many TRBJ1-5 TRBV6-5 TGTGCCAGCAGTTACAGACAATATAGCAATCAGCCCCAGCATTTT CASSYRQYSNQPQHF
TRBD1 many TRBJ2-7 TRBV7-2 TGTGCCAGCAGCTTAGTACAGGGGGCCTACTACGAGCAGTACTTC CASSLVQGAYYEQYF
TRBD2 NA TRBJ2-1 TRBV6-1 TGTGCCAGCTCGGGGACTAGCGGGGCCTACAATGAGCAGTTCTTC CASSGTSGAYNEQFF
TRBD1 many TRBJ1-2 TRBV6-5 TGTGCCAGCAGTTACTCGACAGGGGGCTACTATGGCTACACCTTC CASSYSTGGYYGYTF
NA many TRBJ2-7 TRBV13 TGTGCCAGCAGCCGCACCAGCTCCTACGAGCAGTACTTC CASSRTSSYEQYF
NA few TRBJ1-1 TRBV10-3 TGTGCCATCACCCAGGACACCCGGATTGAAGCTTTCTTT CAITQDTRIEAFF
NA few TRBJ1-1 TRBV12-3/TRBV12-4 TGTGCCAGCAGTTTTGCGGTCCTCACTGAAGCTTTCTTT CASSFAVLTEAFF
NA few TRBJ2-7 TRBV12-3/TRBV12-4 TGTGCCAGCAGCCCCGGTTTGACGGACGAGCAGTACTTC CASSPGLTDEQYF
NA many TRBJ2-7 TRBV27 TGTGCCAGCAGTTTAAAGGGGGAGCAGTACTTC CASSLKGEQYF
TRBD1 many TRBJ1-2 TRBV7-6 TGTGCCAGCAGCCCACAACGGGACAGCTATGGCTACACCTTC CASSPQRDSYGYTF
NA once TRBJ1-1 TRBV6-9 TGTGCCAGCAGTTACGTGAAGGGGACTGGAGCTTTCTTT CASSYVKGTGAFF
TRBD1 few TRBJ1-2 TRBV29-1 TGCAGCGTTCCCCTCATGGACAGGGCCAATGGCTACACCTTC CSVPLMDRANGYTF
NA many TRBJ2-2 TRBV9 TGTGCCAGCAGCGTCAACACCGGGGAGCTGTTTTTT CASSVNTGELFF
NA many TRBJ2-3 TRBV7-3 TGTGCCAGCAGCATGCTAGTGACAGATACGCAGTATTTT CASSMLVTDTQYF
NA many TRBJ2-1 TRBV19 TGTGCCAGTAGTAAGCCTAGGGAGTCCTACAATGAGCAGTTCTTC CASSKPRESYNEQFF
TRBD1 NA TRBJ1-2 TRBV6-1 TGTGCCAGCAGTTATTTTCAGGGGGCTGCGGGCTACACCTTC CASSYFQGAAGYTF
TRBD1 many TRBJ2-4 TRBV5-1 TGCGCCAGCAGCTTGGGAGCCACAGGGGCAAACATTCAGTACTTC CASSLGATGANIQYF
NA many TRBJ2-3 TRBV5-6 TGTGCCAGCAGCTTTCGGGGATCCACCACAGATACGCAGTATTTT CASSFRGSTTDTQYF
NA few TRBJ2-7 TRBV9 TGTGCCAGCAGCGTAGGAGGCAGTGGGAACTACGAGCAGTACTTC CASSVGGSGNYEQYF
NA many TRBJ2-1 TRBV6-1 TGTGCCAGCAGTGAATGGGGGGAGCAGTTCTTC CASSEWGEQFF
TRBD2 many TRBJ2-1 TRBV3-1 TGTGCCAGCAGCCAAGATTGGGAGGGAAGCTCCTACAATGAGCAGTTCTTC CASSQDWEGSSYNEQFF
NA many TRBJ2-5 TRBV20-1 TGCAGTCTCAACCCTAACGGGGCGCAAGAGACCCAGTACTTC CSLNPNGAQETQYF
NA many TRBJ2-1 TRBV5-1 TGCGCCAGCAGCTTGGCTAGGGGACCCCCCGGTAATGAGCAGTTCTTC CASSLARGPPGNEQFF
TRBD1 many TRBJ2-7 TRBV5-1 TGCGCCAGCAGCTTGGCCGGGACAGGGCTTTTAGCCGAGCAGTACTTC CASSLAGTGLLAEQYF
TRBD1 many TRBJ2-3 TRBV13 TGTGCCAGCTTGAGGAGGACAGGGAGCACAGATACGCAGTATTTT CASLRRTGSTDTQYF
NA many TRBJ2-1 TRBV5-1 TGCGCCAGCAGCTTGTCGTCCAGTGAGCAGTTCTTC CASSLSSSEQFF
TRBD2 many TRBJ2-1 TRBV20-1 TGCAGTGTCGGGGGGACTAGCGGGGGAAGCTCCTACAATGAGCAGTTCTTC CSVGGTSGGSSYNEQFF
NA many TRBJ2-2 TRBV28 TGTGCCAGCAGTTTGCTGACCAGGGCGGGAACCGGGGAGCTGTTTTTT CASSLLTRAGTGELFF
NA many TRBJ1-2 TRBV10-3 TGTGCCATCAGTGAGTCGGGGGGATACTATGGCTACACCTTC CAISESGGYYGYTF
NA many TRBJ2-5 TRBV12-3/TRBV12-4 TGTGCCAGCAGTGTCAGGACTTCCCAAGAGACCCAGTACTTC CASSVRTSQETQYF
NA many TRBJ2-2 TRBV18 TGTGCCAGCTCACCATCAGCGAACACCGGGGAGCTGTTTTTT CASSPSANTGELFF
NA few TRBJ1-2 TRBV7-9 TGTGCCAGCAGCTTCGTTCCCAACTATGGCTACACCTTC CASSFVPNYGYTF
TRBD2 many TRBJ2-1 TRBV12-3/TRBV12-4 TGTGCCAGCAGTTTATTAGGCGGGAGGGCCGCTGAGCAGTTCTTC CASSLLGGRAAEQFF
NA many TRBJ2-5 TRBV5-1 TGCGCCAGCAGCTTTCATCCCAGACGGAAGCAAGAGACCCAGTACTTC CASSFHPRRKQETQYF
NA many TRBJ1-4 TRBV3-1 TGTGCCAGCAGCCAAGAAGTGGGAAAACTGTTTTTT CASSQEVGKLFF
NA NA TRBJ2-7 TRBV28 TGTGCCAGCAGTACCGTTCTTTGGGAGCAGTACTTC CASSTVLWEQYF
NA many TRBJ2-1 TRBV4-1 TGCGCCAGCAGCCCCGATAGTCGAGGGGAGAGTGAGCAGTTCTTC CASSPDSRGESEQFF
NA many TRBJ2-7 TRBV11-2 TGTGCCAGCAGCTTAGAGAGGGGGGCCCCCTACGAGCAGTACTTC CASSLERGAPYEQYF
TRBD1 NA TRBJ1-6 TRBV5-6 TGTGCCAGCAGCATGGGACAGGGCGTCTACTATAATTCACCCCTCCACTTT CASSMGQGVYYNSPLHF
NA many TRBJ2-7 TRBV7-9 TGTGCCAGCAGCTTAGTAGGTAGCGGAGGCTACGAGCAGTACTTC CASSLVGSGGYEQYF